This entry features one T cell receptor (beta chain) sequence. In the source study's methods: Reference gene primer amplification gave nucleated cell count estimates. TCRdb's copy holds only in-frame clones and misses some; the assay was immunoSEQ multiplex PCR. That table supplies the V and J calls and clone size; D and trimming were determined from the DNA. The sample holds tens of thousands of clones; around 87% are singletons and the top ten take roughly 12%. This CDR3 comprises 12 residues. Trimming removed 1 base from V and 7 bases from J, with 9 bases in between. Germline CDR1 is SGHNT and CDR2 is YYREEE (reference sequence). The entry originates in a study of blood T cell repertoires in COVID-19. Study background: Donors in the United States, Italy and Spain gave samples during acute or convalescent COVID-19.

Sequenced: peripheral blood. The chain recombines TRBV5-4 with TRBJ2-7, with TRBD1 as a possible D gene (5 bases). The receptor was derived from a human donor in a cohort sampled during active COVID-19. The donor label of this sample is uncertain. CDR3 nucleotides: TGTGCCAGCAGCTTGAGTAGGGGAGAGCAGTACTTC. Its protein product is CASSLSRGEQYF.